Included here is one T cell receptor beta chain sequence, with context. What it binds is not known. The CDR3 regions of TCR beta were amplified from RNA transcripts. A set of HTBI primers served as the primers for a first-round RT-PCR of the TCR CDR3. TCRdb re-called the multiplex PCR reads with MiXCR, one entry per CDR3 protein. The repertoire holds around 350,000 distinct CDR3 sequences, approximately 19% seen once, with about 3.7% in the top ten. The data are from a study of T cells in Graves' hyperthyroidism and ophthalmopathy. Study conclusions and caveats: For ophthalmopathy, model prediction preceded onset by a median 6.5 months. Blood also held most thyroid clonotypes expanded beyond 0.001.

The study excluded patients with uncontrolled infection, other autoimmune disease, pregnancy or lactation. The PBMCs were taken from approximately 9 ml of fresh peripheral blood. The CDR3 runs to 14 residues. Trimming at V came to 4 bases and at J to 3 bases, leaving 6 bases not matched to a gene. Sequencing was carried out using blood. The chain joins TRBV12-3 or TRBV12-4 to TRBJ2-7; 7 bases are shared with TRBD1. This sequence originates from a woman aged 18-29 years with Graves' hyperthyroidism. The CDR3 region is CASSSVQGDYEQYF. CDR3 sequence (DNA): TGTGCCAGCAGTTCCGTGCAGGGGGACTACGAGCAGTACTTC.